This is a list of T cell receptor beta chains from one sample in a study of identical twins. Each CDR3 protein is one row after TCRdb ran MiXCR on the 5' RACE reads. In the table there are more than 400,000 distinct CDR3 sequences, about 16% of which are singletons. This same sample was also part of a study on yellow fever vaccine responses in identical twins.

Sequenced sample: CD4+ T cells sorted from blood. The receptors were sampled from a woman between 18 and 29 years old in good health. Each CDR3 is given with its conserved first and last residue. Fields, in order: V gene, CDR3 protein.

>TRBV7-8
CASSHHRLTDTQYF
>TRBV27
CASKQGGAYNEQFF
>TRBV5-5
CASSLGVGNNQPQHF
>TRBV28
CASSNGLAGWNTQYF
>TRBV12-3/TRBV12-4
CASSPSGQAQAGYTF
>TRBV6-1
CASRPFTGNTEAFF
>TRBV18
CASSPLQQNQETQYF
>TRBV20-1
CSAEPYRNDIYGYTF
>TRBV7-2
CASSPLQGNEQFF
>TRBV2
CASSPAGASGGLGTQYF
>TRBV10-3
CAISPGQGPYNEQFF
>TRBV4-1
CASSQYWTGWDYGYTF
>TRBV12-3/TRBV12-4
CASSFGILAGGRVDEQFF
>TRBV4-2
CASSQDGRRDSPLHF
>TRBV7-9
CASSLAGVITGELFF
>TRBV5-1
CASRGEYNEQFF
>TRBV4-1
CASSQEASANLLGETQYF
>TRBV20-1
CSAPNSKPTEDEKLFF
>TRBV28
CASSRRQGYSYNEQFF
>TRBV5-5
CASNSGGLATYNEQFF
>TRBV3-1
CASSQGLAVTGELFF
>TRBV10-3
CAISQGQNNEQFF
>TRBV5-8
CASSVGGNYGYTF
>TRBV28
CASSPPTSGSYNEQFF
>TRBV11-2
CASSLSVGGGYTF
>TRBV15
CATSAPGQGGYGYTF
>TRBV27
CASSSGQPGNTEAFF
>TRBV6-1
CAIIGGRNTGELFF
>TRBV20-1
CSAEDRGKNIQYF
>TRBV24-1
CATSGPSDLNEQFF
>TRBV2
CASSLESFPEAFF
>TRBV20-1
CSAAGTTYGYTF
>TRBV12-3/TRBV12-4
CASNPGQSNYGYTF
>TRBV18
CASSPGRHEQYF
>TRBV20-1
CSAEASGNEQFF
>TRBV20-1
CSATKTTGRGDTQYF
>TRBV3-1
CASSEGQPYSNQPQHF
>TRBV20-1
CSARGPEKLFF
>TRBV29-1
CSAQGGTNTGELFF
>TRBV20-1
CSAPKSSNSNQPQHF
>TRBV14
CASSHLETQYF
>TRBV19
CASSIGRWTSGDNEQFF
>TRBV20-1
CSARALAGKETQYF
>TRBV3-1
CASSRSYEQYF
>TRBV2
CASRQANNEQFF
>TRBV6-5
CASSYRGQVARATGELFF
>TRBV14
CASSQGRGLSQGPSYNEQFF
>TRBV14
CASSRQNRARYF
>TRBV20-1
CSASDRAGFSAFF
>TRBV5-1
CASSVGLTSTDTQYF
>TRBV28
CASSEAGGVNEQFF
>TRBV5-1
CASSFQLDTQYF
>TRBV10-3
CAISELTGGNEQFF